These 19 T cell receptor beta chains share one sample of origin, sequenced in a study of T cells in Graves' hyperthyroidism and ophthalmopathy. Amplification of TCR beta CDR3 regions used RNA as the template. TCR CDR3 regions were first amplified by RT-PCR with HTBI primers. One entry per CDR3 protein results from TCRdb running MiXCR on the multiplex PCR reads. The sample yields fewer than 400,000 distinct CDR3 sequences, around a quarter seen once. Sequencing input: blood. Every receptor here comes from a middle-aged man with Graves' hyperthyroidism.

Only a few counts were recorded for this clonotype. The chain combines TRBV2 with TRBJ2-1; unclear D gene. CDR3 length equals 13 residues. Germline values: CDR1 SNHLY, CDR2 FYNNEI. The V gene lost 2 bases and the J gene lost 3 bases, with 5 bases spanning the gap. CDR3 sequence reads: CASSEYGYNEQFF. For the CDR3, the DNA is TGTGCCAGCAGTGAATACGGCTACAATGAGCAGTTCTTC.

The CDR3 DNA follows: TGTGCCACCCGTCTGACTAGCAGGAGGGCCCTCTCGCCGCAGTATTTT. Residues: CATRLTSRRALSPQYF. The chain combines TRBV6-1 with TRBJ2-3; TRBD2 matches at 7 bases. Trimming took 10 bases from V and 10 from J; bases not matched to a gene: 23. CDR3 length: 16 amino acids. Germline V lookup: CDR1 MNHNS, CDR2 SASEGT.

The V and J genes are TRBV7-2 and TRBJ1-2; maybe TRBD1 (6 bases). The CDR3 is 14 residues long. From germline, CDR1 is SGHTA and CDR2 FQGNSA. Trimming shortened V by 1 base and J by 2 bases, and 8 bases separated the two germline ends. The CDR3: CASSLGDKNYGYTF. The CDR3 coding sequence is TGTGCCAGCAGCTTAGGGGACAAGAACTATGGCTACACCTTC.

The chain has TRBV27 and TRBJ2-7, with 10 bases matching TRBD2. The CDR3 has 14 residues. Per the germline V gene, CDR1 is MNHEY and CDR2 is SMNVEV (reference sequence). J was trimmed by 2 bases and V by 5 bases; bases with no gene match: 3. The chain's CDR3 is CASSLSGGTYEQYF. The CDR3 coding sequence is TGTGCCAGCAGTCTTAGCGGGGGGACCTACGAGCAGTACTTC.

The V gene is TRBV3-1, the J gene TRBJ2-7, with 7 bases identical to TRBD2. The CDR3 sequence is 16 residues long. V was pared by 6 bases and J by 0 bases, with 11 bases of the junction left unmatched. Germline V gives CDR1 LGHDT, CDR2 YNNKEL (reference sequence). The CDR3 sequence: CASSRILAVDSYEQYF. CDR3 nucleotide sequence: TGTGCCAGCAGTCGAATCCTAGCGGTGGACTCCTACGAGCAGTACTTC.

This clonotype was counted many times. The chain uses TRBV7-9 and TRBJ1-1, with D perhaps TRBD1 (6 bases). This CDR3 is 15 amino acids long. V gave up 5 bases and J gave up 4 bases, with 17 bases separating them. Germline V CDR1 and CDR2: SEHNR, FQNEAQ (reference sequence). CDR3 DNA sequence: TGTGCCAGCAGCCAGATACAGGGTGGGTTCACTGAAGCTTTCTTT. Amino acid sequence: CASSQIQGGFTEAFF.

The rearrangement uses TRBV2 and TRBJ2-5; tentatively, D is TRBD2 (6 bases). Germline V gene lookup returns CDR1 SNHLY and CDR2 FYNNEI. Deletions cut 6 bases from V and 3 bases from J, with 14 bases between. The CDR3 is 14 amino acids. Here the CDR3 DNA reads TGTGCCAGCAGCGGTCAGGGCGGGAAAGAGACCCAGTACTTC. It yields the protein CASSGQGGKETQYF.

The J gene is TRBJ2-2, the V gene TRBV9; no clear D. V was clipped by 0 bases and J by 4 bases, with 1 base between them. This CDR3 is 12 amino acids long. Germline V lookup: CDR1 SGDLS, CDR2 YYNGEE. CDR3: CASSVGTGELFF. As DNA, the CDR3 is TGTGCCAGCAGCGTAGGCACCGGGGAGCTGTTTTTT.

This rearrangement joins TRBV5-1 to TRBJ2-2; 8 nucleotides align to TRBD1. The germline CDR1 and CDR2 sequences are SGHRS and YFSETQ. This CDR3 comprises 18 residues. The V segment lost 2 bases and the J segment 1 base; nucleotides outside the gene matches: 10. DNA for the CDR3: TGCGCCAGCAGCTTACGACAGGGGTTATCCCGGAACACCGGGGAGCTGTTTTTT. Translation: CASSLRQGLSRNTGELFF.

This clonotype was picked up many times. The chain links TRBV6-1 to TRBJ2-5; TRBD2 might be the D (5 bases). Germline CDR1 MNHNS, CDR2 SASEGT. The CDR3 contains 11 residues. V dropped 6 bases and J dropped 5 bases, with 7 bases sitting between them. CDR3 DNA: TGTGCCAGCAGGACGGGGGAGACCCAGTACTTC. It specifies CASRTGETQYF.

This clonotype appeared a few times. The chain couples TRBV12-3 or TRBV12-4 to TRBJ1-5, with 8 bases matching TRBD1. The CDR3 length is 14 residues. The trim removed 5 bases at V and 6 bases at J, leaving 6 bases unmatched. CDR3 sequence reads: CASSGGQGSQPQHF. The CDR3 nucleotides are TGTGCCAGCAGTGGAGGACAGGGTAGTCAGCCCCAGCATTTT.

This clonotype has more than one count but fewer than ten. Compared with germline, one end of the junction differs, possibly owing to a read error. The chain has TRBV6-2 or TRBV6-3 and TRBJ2-2; tentative D call: TRBD2 (5 bases). CDR3 length: 17 amino acids. Germline V gives CDR1 MNHEY, CDR2 SVGEGT. The CDR3 sequence: CASSAHISGPNTGELFF. The CDR3 DNA reads TGCGCCAGCAGCGCCCATATCAGCGGTCCAAACACCGGGGAGCTGTTTTTT.

J is TRBJ2-3 and V is TRBV5-4, with 10 bases identical to TRBD2. CDR1 is SGHNT, CDR2 YYREEE, per germline (reference sequence). With 1 base clipped from V and 6 bases from J, the junction kept 8 bases outside the gene matches. This CDR3 spans 16 amino acids. CDR3 residues: CASSLSSGRSSDTQYF. The DNA for the CDR3 is TGTGCCAGCAGCTTGTCTAGCGGGAGATCTAGCGATACGCAGTATTTT.

This clonotype has only a few counts. The chain links TRBV5-1 to TRBJ2-2, with D unclear. V lost 1 base to trimming and J lost 5 bases, with 12 bases between them. CDR3 length equals 15 residues. CDR1 and CDR2 from the germline V gene are SGHRS and YFSETQ. The DNA for the CDR3 is TGCGCCAGCAGCTTGAGACTCGACGTTACCGGGGAGCTGTTTTTT. It yields the protein CASSLRLDVTGELFF.

The chain joins TRBV11-1 to TRBJ1-5, with D uncertain. Trimming removed 1 base from V and 0 bases from J, with 7 bases in between. The CDR3 extends over 15 amino acids. CDR1 is SGHAT, CDR2 FQDESV, per germline (reference sequence). The CDR3 loop is CASSLVLDSNQPQHF. CDR3 DNA sequence: TGTGCCAGCAGCTTAGTCCTCGATAGCAATCAGCCCCAGCATTTT.

J is TRBJ2-5 and V is TRBV5-1; 8 bases line up with TRBD2. The germline V gene encodes CDR1 SGHRS and CDR2 YFSETQ. The CDR3 is 14 residues long. The V and J ends lost 4 bases and 5 bases, in that order; junction bases with no gene match: 7. CDR3 protein: CASSPGGTLETQYF. The CDR3 DNA is TGCGCCAGCAGCCCGGGGGGGACGTTGGAGACCCAGTACTTC.

This clonotype was counted only a few times. The V gene is TRBV3-1, the J gene TRBJ2-2; no clear D gene. This CDR3 region has 15 residues. Germline V gene sequence: CDR1 LGHDT, CDR2 YNNKEL (reference sequence). The V and J ends lost 2 bases and 6 bases respectively, with 13 bases between them. CDR3 in amino acids: CASSQLIQRSGELFF. The CDR3 DNA reads TGTGCCAGCAGCCAACTAATACAACGCTCCGGGGAGCTGTTTTTT.

In this sample, this clonotype turned up a few times. CDR3 region: CASSSEGQGPPYEQYF. The CDR3, as DNA: TGTGCCAGCAGTTCGGAGGGACAGGGACCACCCTACGAGCAGTACTTC. The chain links TRBV6-2 or TRBV6-3 to TRBJ2-7, with 9 bases matching TRBD1. The CDR3 is made up of 16 amino acids. Germline-derived CDR1 and CDR2 are MNHEY and SVGEGT. The ends lost 4 bases at V and 2 bases at J; junction bases unmatched: 9.

This clonotype was recorded at least ten times. This chain connects TRBV6-1 to TRBJ2-5, with D perhaps TRBD2 (5 bases). Germline V lookup: CDR1 MNHNS, CDR2 SASEGT. V dropped 3 bases and J dropped 4 bases, with 12 bases sitting between them. The CDR3 runs to 14 residues. CDR3 DNA: TGTGCCAGCAGTGAGAGGGCCTTCGGAGAGACCCAGTACTTC. It is translated as CASSERAFGETQYF.